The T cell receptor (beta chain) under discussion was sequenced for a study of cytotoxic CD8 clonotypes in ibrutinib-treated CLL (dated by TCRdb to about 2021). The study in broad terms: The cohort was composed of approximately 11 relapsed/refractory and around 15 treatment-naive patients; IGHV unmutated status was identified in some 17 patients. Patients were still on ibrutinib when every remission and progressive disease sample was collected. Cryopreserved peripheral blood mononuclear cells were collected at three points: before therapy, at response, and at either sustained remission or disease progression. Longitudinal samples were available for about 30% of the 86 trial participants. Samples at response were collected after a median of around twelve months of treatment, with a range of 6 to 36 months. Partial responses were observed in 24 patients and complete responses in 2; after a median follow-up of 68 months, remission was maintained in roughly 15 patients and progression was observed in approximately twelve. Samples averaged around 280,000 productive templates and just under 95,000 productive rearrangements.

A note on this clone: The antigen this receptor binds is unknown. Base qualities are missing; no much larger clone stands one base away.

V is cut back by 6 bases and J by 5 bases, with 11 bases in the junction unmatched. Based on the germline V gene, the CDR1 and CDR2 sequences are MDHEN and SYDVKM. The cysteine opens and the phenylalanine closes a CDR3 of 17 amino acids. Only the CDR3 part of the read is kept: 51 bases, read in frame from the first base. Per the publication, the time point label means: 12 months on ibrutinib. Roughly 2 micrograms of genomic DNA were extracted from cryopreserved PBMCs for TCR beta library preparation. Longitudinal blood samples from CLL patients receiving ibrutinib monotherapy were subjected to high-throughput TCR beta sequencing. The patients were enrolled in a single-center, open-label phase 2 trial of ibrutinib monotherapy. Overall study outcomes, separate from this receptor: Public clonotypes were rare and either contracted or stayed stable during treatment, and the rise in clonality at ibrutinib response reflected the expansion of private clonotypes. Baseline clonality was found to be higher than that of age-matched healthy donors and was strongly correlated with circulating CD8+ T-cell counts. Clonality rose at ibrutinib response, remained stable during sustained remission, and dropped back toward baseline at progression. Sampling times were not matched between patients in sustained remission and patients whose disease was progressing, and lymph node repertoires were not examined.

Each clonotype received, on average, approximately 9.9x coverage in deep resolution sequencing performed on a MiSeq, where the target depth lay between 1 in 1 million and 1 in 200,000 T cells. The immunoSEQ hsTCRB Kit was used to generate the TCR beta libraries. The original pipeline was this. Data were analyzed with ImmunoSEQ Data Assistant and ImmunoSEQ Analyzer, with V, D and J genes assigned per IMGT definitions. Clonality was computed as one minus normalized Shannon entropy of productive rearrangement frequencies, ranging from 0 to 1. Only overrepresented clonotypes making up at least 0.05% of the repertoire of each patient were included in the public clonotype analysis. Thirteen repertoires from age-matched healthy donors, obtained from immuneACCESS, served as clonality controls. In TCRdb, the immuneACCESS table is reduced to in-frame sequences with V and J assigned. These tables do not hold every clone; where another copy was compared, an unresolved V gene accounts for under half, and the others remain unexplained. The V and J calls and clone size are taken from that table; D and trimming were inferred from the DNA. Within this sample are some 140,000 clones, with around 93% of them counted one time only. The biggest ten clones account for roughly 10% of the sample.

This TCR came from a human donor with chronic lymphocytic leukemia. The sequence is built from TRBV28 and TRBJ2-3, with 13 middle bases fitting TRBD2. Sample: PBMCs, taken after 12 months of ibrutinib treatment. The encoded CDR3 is CASSRPGLAGVVDTQYF. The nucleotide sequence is TGTGCCAGCAGCCGACCTGGACTAGCGGGAGTTGTAGATACGCAGTATTTT. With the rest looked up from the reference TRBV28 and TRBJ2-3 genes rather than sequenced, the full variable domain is DVKVTQSSRYLVKRTGEKVFLECVQDMDHENMFWYRQDPGLGLRLIYFSYDVKMKEKGDIPEGYSVSREKKERFSLILESASTNQTSMYLCASSRPGLAGVVDTQYFGPGTRLTVL.